The rows below give T cell receptor beta chains drawn from one sample of a study of Tregs in tolerant kidney transplant recipients. Only in-frame clones appear in the TCRdb table, and some are missing; sequencing was by immunoSEQ multiplex PCR. This sample has around 50,000 clones, with about nine tenths found just once. Sequenced here: CD8+ T cells from blood (PBMCs), sampled 12 months after the transplant. The receptors were gathered from a human patient who received a combined kidney and bone marrow transplant. Some T cells may arise from the graft donor. The CDR3 runs from the conserved cysteine through the conserved F or W. The D gene is left open where the match is weak. For some rows the clone size is stated as once, few or many, or as a class when expanded; others skip it.

j_call d_call clone_size v_call cdr3_nt cdr3_aa
TRBJ2-7 TRBD1 NA TRBV27 TGTGCCAGCAGTTTAAGGGACAGGGGACCCTACGAGCAGTACTTC CASSLRDRGPYEQYF
TRBJ2-3 TRBD2 NA TRBV7-2 TGTGCCAGCAGCTCCGGACTAGCGGGAAGGTGGGCAGATACGCAGTATTTT CASSSGLAGRWADTQYF
TRBJ1-4 NA NA TRBV28 TGTGCCAGCAGTTTATGGGCAGGACCCAGGGCTAATGAAAAACTGTTTTTT CASSLWAGPRANEKLFF
TRBJ2-7 NA NA TRBV4-1 TGCGCCAGCAGCCAAGTCCTCCCAACACTACAGGGCTACGAGCAGTACTTC CASSQVLPTLQGYEQYF
TRBJ2-7 TRBD2 NA TRBV11-3 TGTGCCAGCAGCTTATTCCCGGGACTACTGAAATACGAGCAGTACTTC CASSLFPGLLKYEQYF
TRBJ1-2 TRBD1 NA TRBV4-3 TGCGCCAGCAGCAAAGGGACAGGGCTGGATGGCTACACCTTC CASSKGTGLDGYTF
TRBJ2-3 TRBD1 once TRBV9 TGTGCCAGCAGCCCAGGGGGAGCTAGCACAGATACGCAGTATTTT CASSPGGASTDTQYF
TRBJ2-7 TRBD1 NA TRBV10-3 TGTGCCATCAGTCCCCACCCGGGTGTAATCGGACAGGGCACTTACGAGCAGTACTTC CAISPHPGVIGQGTYEQYF
TRBJ2-4 NA NA TRBV11-2 TGTGCCAGCAGCTTAGGGGCGGGCATTCAGTACTTC CASSLGAGIQYF
TRBJ2-1 TRBD2 NA TRBV27 TGTGCCAGCAGTTTAACTAGCGGGAGCTACAATGAGCAGTTCTTC CASSLTSGSYNEQFF
TRBJ1-1 TRBD1 NA TRBV9 TGTGCCAGCAGCGCACAGGGGACCACTGAAGCTTTCTTT CASSAQGTTEAFF
TRBJ1-5 NA NA TRBV27 TGTGCCACCCAGGAGACAGTAGGCAATCAGCCCCAGCATTTT CATQETVGNQPQHF
TRBJ2-7 TRBD1 NA TRBV19 TGTGCCACCCAACGGACAGGATCCCACGAGCAGTACTTC CATQRTGSHEQYF
TRBJ1-1 NA once TRBV4-1 TGCGCCAGCAGCCAACCATCGGGCACTGAAGCTTTCTTT CASSQPSGTEAFF
TRBJ1-1 NA NA TRBV30 TGTGCCTGGAGTATCGAGGGAAAGCACACTGAAGCTTTCTTT CAWSIEGKHTEAFF
TRBJ2-5 NA NA TRBV13 TGTGCCAGCAGCTTAAGGCTAGCGTTAGAGACCCAGTACTTC CASSLRLALETQYF
TRBJ1-2 TRBD1 NA TRBV6-6 TGTGCCAGCAGTTACGGGGGGACAGCTGGCTACACCTTC CASSYGGTAGYTF
TRBJ1-6 NA NA TRBV28 TGTGCCAGCCGGGACAAGTTTAATAATTCACCCCTCCACTTT CASRDKFNNSPLHF
TRBJ2-1 NA NA TRBV9 TGTGCCAGCAGTCACACCCTGCTTATGGATGAGCAGTTCTTC CASSHTLLMDEQFF
TRBJ2-1 TRBD2 NA TRBV4-1 TGCGCCAGCAGCCTTTCCCCCGGGACTAGCGGACATTACAATGAGCAGTTCTTC CASSLSPGTSGHYNEQFF
TRBJ2-7 TRBD2 NA TRBV27 TGTGCCAGCAGTTTAGGTGCGGGGGGGTACGAGCAGTACTTC CASSLGAGGYEQYF
TRBJ2-7 NA NA TRBV5-8 TGTGCCAGCAGCTGGGTAGGGGGCTACGAGCAGTACTTC CASSWVGGYEQYF
TRBJ1-1 TRBD1 NA TRBV27 TGTGCCAGCAGTGCACCCGGGACAGGAATATCTGAAGCTTTCTTT CASSAPGTGISEAFF
TRBJ2-7 NA NA TRBV6-1 TGTGCCGGCGGCGGGCTTCTCGTAAGCTCCTACGAGCAGTACTTC CAGGGLLVSSYEQYF
TRBJ2-7 NA NA TRBV5-4 TGTGCCAGCAGCCCCCGGGACAAATTCTACGAGCAGTACTTC CASSPRDKFYEQYF
TRBJ2-7 NA NA TRBV30 TGTGCCTGGAGTGAAGGGGTGCGGTACGAGCAGTACTTC CAWSEGVRYEQYF
TRBJ1-1 NA NA TRBV7-2 TGTGCCAGCAGCTTATCACAGGGGAACACTGAAGCTTTCTTT CASSLSQGNTEAFF